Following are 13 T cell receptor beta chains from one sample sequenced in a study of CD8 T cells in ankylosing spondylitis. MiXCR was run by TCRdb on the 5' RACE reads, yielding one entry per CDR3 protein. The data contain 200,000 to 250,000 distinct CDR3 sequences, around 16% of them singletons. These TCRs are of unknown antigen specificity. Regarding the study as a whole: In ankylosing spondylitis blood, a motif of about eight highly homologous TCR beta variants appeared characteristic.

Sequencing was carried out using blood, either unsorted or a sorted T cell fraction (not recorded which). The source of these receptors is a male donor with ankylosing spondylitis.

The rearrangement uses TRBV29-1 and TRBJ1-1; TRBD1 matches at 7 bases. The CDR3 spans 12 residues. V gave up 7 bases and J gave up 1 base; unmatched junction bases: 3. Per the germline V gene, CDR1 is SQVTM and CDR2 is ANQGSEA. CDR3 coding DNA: TGCAGCGCCGGGACAGCGAACACTGAAGCTTTCTTT. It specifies CSAGTANTEAFF.

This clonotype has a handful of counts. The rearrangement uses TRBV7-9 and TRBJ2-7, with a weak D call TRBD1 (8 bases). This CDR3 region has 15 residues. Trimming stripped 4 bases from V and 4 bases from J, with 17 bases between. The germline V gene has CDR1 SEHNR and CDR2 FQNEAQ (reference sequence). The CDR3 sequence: CASSSGQGGLYEQYF. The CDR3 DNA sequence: TGTGCCAGCAGCTCCGGACAGGGAGGGCTTTACGAGCAGTACTTC.

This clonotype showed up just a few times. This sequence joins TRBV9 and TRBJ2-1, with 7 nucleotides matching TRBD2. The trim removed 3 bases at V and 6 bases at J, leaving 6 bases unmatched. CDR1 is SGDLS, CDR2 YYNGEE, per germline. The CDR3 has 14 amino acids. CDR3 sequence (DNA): TGTGCCAGCAGCGCGGGGGGAGATCCCAATGAGCAGTTCTTC. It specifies CASSAGGDPNEQFF.

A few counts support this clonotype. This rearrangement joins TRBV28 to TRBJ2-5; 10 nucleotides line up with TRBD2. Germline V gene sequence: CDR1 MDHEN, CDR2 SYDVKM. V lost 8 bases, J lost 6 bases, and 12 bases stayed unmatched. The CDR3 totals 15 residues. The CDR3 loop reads CASHGLAGGLKTQYF. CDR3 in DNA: TGTGCCAGCCACGGGTTAGCGGGAGGATTGAAGACCCAGTACTTC.

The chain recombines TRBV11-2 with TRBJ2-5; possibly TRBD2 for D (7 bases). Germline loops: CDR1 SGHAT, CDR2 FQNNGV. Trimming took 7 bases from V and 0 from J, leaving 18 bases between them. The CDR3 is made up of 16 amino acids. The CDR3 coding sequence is TGTGCCAGCACCCCGGGGAGGGGGGGCTACCAAGAGACCCAGTACTTC. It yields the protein CASTPGRGGYQETQYF.

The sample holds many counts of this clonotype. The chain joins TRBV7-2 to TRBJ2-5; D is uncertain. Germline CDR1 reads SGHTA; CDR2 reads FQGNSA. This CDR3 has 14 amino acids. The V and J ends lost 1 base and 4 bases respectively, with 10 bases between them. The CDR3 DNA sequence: TGTGCCAGCAGCTTAGGGGCTGGCATAGAGACCCAGTACTTC. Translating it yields CASSLGAGIETQYF.

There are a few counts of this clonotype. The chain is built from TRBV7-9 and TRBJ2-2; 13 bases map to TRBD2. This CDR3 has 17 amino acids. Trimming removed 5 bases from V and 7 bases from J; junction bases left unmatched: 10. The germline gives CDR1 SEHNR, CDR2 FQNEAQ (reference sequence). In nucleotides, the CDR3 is TGTGCCAGCAGCAAAGGCGGACTAGCGGGAGCAGGCGGGGAGCTGTTTTTT. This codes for CASSKGGLAGAGGELFF.

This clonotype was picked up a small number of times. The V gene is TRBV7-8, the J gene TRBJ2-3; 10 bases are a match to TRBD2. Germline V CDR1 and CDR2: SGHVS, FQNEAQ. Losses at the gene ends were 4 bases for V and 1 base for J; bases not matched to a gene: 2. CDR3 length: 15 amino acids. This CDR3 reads CASSWLAGGTDTQYF. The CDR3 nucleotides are TGTGCCAGCAGCTGGCTAGCGGGGGGCACAGATACGCAGTATTTT. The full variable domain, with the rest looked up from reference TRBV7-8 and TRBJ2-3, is GAGVSQSPRYKVAKRGQDVALRCDPISGHVSLFWYQQALGQGPEFLTYFQNEAQLDKSGLPSDRFFAERPEGSVSTLKIQRTQQEDSAVYLCASSWLAGGTDTQYFGPGTRLTVL.

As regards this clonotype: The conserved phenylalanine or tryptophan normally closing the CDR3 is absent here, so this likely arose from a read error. CDR3 in DNA: TGTGCCAGCAGCCAAGATTGGACAGGCTACAATGAGCAGTTCTTA. This gives the protein CASSQDWTGYNEQFL. The gene calls are TRBV3-1 and TRBJ2-1; the match to TRBD1 covers 7 bases. CDR3 length equals 15 residues. The germline V gene has CDR1 LGHDT and CDR2 YNNKEL (reference sequence). With V trimmed by 0 bases and J by 3 bases, 2 bases remained unmatched.

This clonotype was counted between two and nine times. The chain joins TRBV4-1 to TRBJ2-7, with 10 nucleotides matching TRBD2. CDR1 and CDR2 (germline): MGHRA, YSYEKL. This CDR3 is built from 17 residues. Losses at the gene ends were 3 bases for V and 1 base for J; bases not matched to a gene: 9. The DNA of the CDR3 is TGCGCCAGCAGCCATCCCTCCCAGACTAGCGGGTCCTACGAGCAGTACTTC. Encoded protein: CASSHPSQTSGSYEQYF.

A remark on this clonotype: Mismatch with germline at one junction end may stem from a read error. The DNA for the CDR3 is TGTGCCAGCAGTTTGGGGGACCCAAATTACAATGGGCAGTTCTTC. Protein product: CASSLGDPNYNGQFF. This chain joins TRBV27 and TRBJ2-1; D is perhaps TRBD1 or TRBD2 (5 bases each). This CDR3 spans 15 amino acids. The germline gives CDR1 MNHEY, CDR2 SMNVEV (reference sequence).

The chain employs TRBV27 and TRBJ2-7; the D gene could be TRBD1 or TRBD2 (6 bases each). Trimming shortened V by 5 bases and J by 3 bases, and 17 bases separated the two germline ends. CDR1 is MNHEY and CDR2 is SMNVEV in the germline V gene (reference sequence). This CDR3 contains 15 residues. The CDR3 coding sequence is TGTGCCAGCAGTCCCTTCAGGGGAGGCGGCTACGAGCAGTACTTC. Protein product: CASSPFRGGGYEQYF.

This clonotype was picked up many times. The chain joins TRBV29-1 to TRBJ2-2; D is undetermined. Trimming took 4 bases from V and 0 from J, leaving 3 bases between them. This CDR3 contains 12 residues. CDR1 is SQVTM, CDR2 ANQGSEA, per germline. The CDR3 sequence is CSVVANTGELFF. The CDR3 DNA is TGCAGCGTTGTGGCGAACACCGGGGAGCTGTTTTTT.